A selection of T cell receptor beta chains follows, all from one sample in a study of blood T cell repertoires in COVID-19. Some clones are missing from TCRdb's copy, which holds only in-frame ones; the method was immunoSEQ multiplex PCR. Of 200,000 to 300,000 clones detected, 70% to 90% appear once; the ten largest clones hold about 1.3%. The specimen was peripheral blood. These TCRs come from a man older than 75 with acute or convalescent COVID-19. CDR3s include the opening cysteine and the closing phenylalanine or tryptophan. A D gene is named only where the DNA matches it firmly. A row's size may be missing; if present it is once, few, many or a size class.

TRBV18	.	TRBJ2-5	.	TGTGCCAGCTCACCACCGCAGGAAAAAGAGACCCAGTACTTC	CASSPPQEKETQYF
TRBV9	.	TRBJ1-4	TRBD1	TGTGCCAGCAGCCCTCGGACAGGGTTTAATGAAAAACTGTTTTTT	CASSPRTGFNEKLFF
TRBV4-1	.	TRBJ1-6	.	TGCGCCAGCAGCATCGGACAAAGCTCCTATAATTCACCCCTCCACTTT	CASSIGQSSYNSPLHF
TRBV18	.	TRBJ1-1	TRBD1	TGTGCCAGCTCGGGGACAGGGACGGGCACTGAAGCTTTCTTT	CASSGTGTGTEAFF
TRBV7-9	.	TRBJ2-2	TRBD2	TGTGCCAGCAGCCCTGCGGGGGGAACCGGGGAGCTGTTTTTT	CASSPAGGTGELFF
TRBV18	.	TRBJ2-2	TRBD1	TGTGCCAGCTCAAAACCCAGGGGGTATGACACCGGGGAGCTGTTTTTT	CASSKPRGYDTGELFF
TRBV19	.	TRBJ1-2	.	TGTGCCAGTAGTATAGATCTTCCGGGGAGCATCAGTGGCTACACCTTC	CASSIDLPGSISGYTF
TRBV5-8	.	TRBJ1-2	.	TGTGCCAGCAGCTTCAGGCGGGACTATGGCTACACCTTC	CASSFRRDYGYTF
TRBV5-6	.	TRBJ1-1	TRBD1	TGTGCCAGCACCTTAACAGGGGGGAGTTTGAACACTGAAGCTTTCTTT	CASTLTGGSLNTEAFF
TRBV7-9	.	TRBJ1-1	.	TGTGCCAGCAGCTTCGGGGCTGAAGCTTTCTTT	CASSFGAEAFF
TRBV6-6	.	TRBJ1-4	TRBD1	TGTGCCAGCAGTCGGACAGGGATTTTAGCGACTAATGAAAAACTGTTTTTT	CASSRTGILATNEKLFF
TRBV19	.	TRBJ2-7	TRBD1	TGTGCCAGTAGCGGAACCGGGACAGGGGACTCCTACGAGCAGTACTTC	CASSGTGTGDSYEQYF
TRBV21-1	.	TRBJ1-1	.	TGTGCCAGCAGCCCGGAGAAAGGACAGAACACTGAAGCTTTCTTT	CASSPEKGQNTEAFF
TRBV6-6	.	TRBJ1-5	.	TGTGCCAGCAGTTACTCGATTAGTAGCAATCAGCCCCAGCATTTT	CASSYSISSNQPQHF
TRBV20-1	.	TRBJ1-5	.	TGCAGTGCTAGTCGTACGAGCAACAATCAGCCCCAGCATTTT	CSASRTSNNQPQHF
TRBV7-8	.	TRBJ2-7	.	TGTGCCAGCAGCTTAAGTATGGACGGACTCTACGAGCAGTACTTC	CASSLSMDGLYEQYF
TRBV9	few	TRBJ1-1	.	TGTGCCAGCAGCGTAGTAATGAACACTGAAGCTTTCTTT	CASSVVMNTEAFF
TRBV5-6	.	TRBJ2-7	TRBD1	TGTGCCAGCAGCCTGATCGGGACAGCGACAACCTACGAGCAGTACTTC	CASSLIGTATTYEQYF
TRBV28	.	TRBJ2-2	TRBD2	TGTGCCAGCAGTATTCCGGGACTAGCGGGAGCCCGGGAGCTGTTTTTT	CASSIPGLAGARELFF
TRBV18	.	TRBJ2-7	TRBD2	TGTGCCAGCTCACCGGGAGGGAAAGGCTACGAGCAGTACTTC	CASSPGGKGYEQYF
TRBV7-2	.	TRBJ1-4	.	TGTGCCAGCAGCCCGGCCAGGAACGAAAAACTGTTTTTT	CASSPARNEKLFF
TRBV19	.	TRBJ2-5	TRBD2	TGTGCCAGCAGACCCTCGGTTCGGAGCGGGGGGACCCAGTACTTC	CASRPSVRSGGTQYF
TRBV7-9	.	TRBJ1-2	.	TGTGCCAGCAGCCAACCGACCGGGACATATGGCTACACCTTC	CASSQPTGTYGYTF
TRBV19	.	TRBJ2-7	TRBD1	TGTGCCAGTAGTGACCCCGGGACAGGGGGGGACTACGAGCAGTACTTC	CASSDPGTGGDYEQYF
TRBV28	once	TRBJ2-1	TRBD2	TGTGCCAGCAGTTTTGCTAGCGGGAGGGCCAATGAGCAGTTCTTC	CASSFASGRANEQFF
TRBV3-1/TRBV3-2	.	TRBJ2-7	.	TGTGCCAGCAGCCAATCAGGGCGTACCTACGAGCAGTACTTC	CASSQSGRTYEQYF
TRBV27	.	TRBJ1-4	.	TGTGCCAGCAGTCCTCCAGGGGACGATGAAAAACTGTTTTTT	CASSPPGDDEKLFF
TRBV6-2/TRBV6-3	.	TRBJ2-5	TRBD2	TGTGCCAGCAGTTACATGTCTAGCGGGGGGGAGACCCAGTACTTC	CASSYMSSGGETQYF
TRBV2	.	TRBJ1-1	.	TGTGCCAGCAGTGGGACAGTACAAAAAGCTTTCTTT	CASSGTVQKAFF
TRBV9	.	TRBJ1-3	.	TGTGCCAGCAGCGATTCTTCTGGAAACACCATATATTTT	CASSDSSGNTIYF
TRBV29-1	few	TRBJ2-1	.	TGCAGCGTTGCAGACAATGAGCAGTTCTTC	CSVADNEQFF
TRBV20-1	.	TRBJ1-2	.	TGCAGTGCTAGTCTTACGAGACGTAGCGGCTACACCTTC	CSASLTRRSGYTF
TRBV5-1	once	TRBJ2-3	TRBD1	TGCGCCAGCAGCTTGGGAGGACAGGTGAGCACAGATACGCAGTATTTT	CASSLGGQVSTDTQYF
TRBV19	.	TRBJ1-2	.	TGTGCCAGTAGTAATTATGCGGGAGCCAACTATGGCTACACCTTC	CASSNYAGANYGYTF
TRBV18	.	TRBJ1-1	.	TGTGCCAGCTCACCTGACAGGTTGAACACTGAAGCTTTCTTT	CASSPDRLNTEAFF
TRBV11-3	.	TRBJ2-3	TRBD1	TGTGCCAGCAGCTTTGGGACAGGGGGCACAGATACGCAGTATTTT	CASSFGTGGTDTQYF
TRBV7-6	once	TRBJ1-6	TRBD1	TGTGCCAGCAGCTTAGGAACGGGACAGGGCAGTTCACCCCTCCACTTT	CASSLGTGQGSSPLHF
TRBV6-2/TRBV6-3	.	TRBJ1-6	TRBD1	TGTGCCAGCAGCGACCTGATAACCGGGACAGCTAATTCACCCCTCCACTTT	CASSDLITGTANSPLHF
TRBV19	.	TRBJ1-3	.	TGTGCCAGTAGTACTCAGGGAAAGGGAAACACCATATATTTT	CASSTQGKGNTIYF
TRBV14	.	TRBJ2-5	.	TGTGCCAGCAGCCAACGTCAAGAGACCCAGTACTTC	CASSQRQETQYF
TRBV19	.	TRBJ2-7	TRBD2	TGTGCCAGTAGTACACTAGCGGGGGGCTCCTACGAGCAGTACTTC	CASSTLAGGSYEQYF
TRBV7-3	.	TRBJ2-1	TRBD2	TGTGCCAGCAGCTTACACGGACTAGCGGAGCAGTTCTTC	CASSLHGLAEQFF
TRBV5-6	.	TRBJ1-4	.	TGTGCCAGCAGCTTGGTAGGAGGAGAGAATGAAAAACTGTTTTTT	CASSLVGGENEKLFF
TRBV9	.	TRBJ1-2	.	TGTGCCAGCAGCGGCTACCCTCAACGAGGCACCTATGGCTACACCTTC	CASSGYPQRGTYGYTF
TRBV6-5	.	TRBJ2-7	.	TGTGCCAGCAGACAGGGTTTCAACGAGCAGTACTTC	CASRQGFNEQYF
TRBV5-1	.	TRBJ2-5	.	TGCGCCAGCAGCTTGGATCGGGGGTTGGAGACCCAGTACTTC	CASSLDRGLETQYF
TRBV7-2	.	TRBJ2-3	TRBD2	TGTGCCAGCAGCCCTCAAGCGGGGCTCACAGATACGCAGTATTTT	CASSPQAGLTDTQYF
TRBV11-3	.	TRBJ2-7	TRBD1	TGTGCCAGCAGCTCTTACAGACAGGGGGCCTACGAGCAGTACTTC	CASSSYRQGAYEQYF
TRBV3-1/TRBV3-2	.	TRBJ2-7	.	TGTGCCAGCAGCCTTCACTCCTACGAGCAGTACTTC	CASSLHSYEQYF
TRBV3-1/TRBV3-2	.	TRBJ2-2	.	TGTGCCAGCAGCCAAACAGGGACCCCCGGGGAGCTGTTTTTT	CASSQTGTPGELFF
TRBV7-2	.	TRBJ2-2	TRBD1	TGTGCCAGCAGCATTAACAGGGGGCAGGGCGGGGAGCTGTTTTTT	CASSINRGQGGELFF
TRBV19	.	TRBJ1-5	TRBD1	TGTGCCAGTAGTATGAACCAAGGGAACAGGGGTAGCAATCAGCCCCAGCATTTT	CASSMNQGNRGSNQPQHF
TRBV28	.	TRBJ2-7	TRBD1	TGTGCCAGCAGTTTCAGGGCAGGGGGCCGGTACGAGCAGTACTTC	CASSFRAGGRYEQYF
TRBV19	.	TRBJ1-5	.	TGTGCCAGTAGTATATCAGGGGATCAGCCCCAGCATTTT	CASSISGDQPQHF
TRBV19	few	TRBJ1-5	.	TGTGCCAGTAGTATATATGGGGCGGAAAATCAGCCCCAGCATTTT	CASSIYGAENQPQHF
TRBV19	once	TRBJ2-1	TRBD2	TGTGCCAGTAGTATACAAGCGGGGTCAAGGTACAATGAGCAGTTCTTC	CASSIQAGSRYNEQFF
TRBV5-1	.	TRBJ1-2	TRBD1	TGCGCCAGCAGTCGGTTCCAGGACAGGGACGACTATGGCTACACCTTC	CASSRFQDRDDYGYTF
TRBV7-8	few	TRBJ1-6	.	TGTGCCAGCAGCTTAGAATGGCTCCCGTCTTCACCCCTCCACTTT	CASSLEWLPSSPLHF
TRBV24-1	.	TRBJ1-5	.	TGTGCCACCAGAGCTTCGGAGTATCAGCCCCAGCATTTT	CATRASEYQPQHF
TRBV3-1/TRBV3-2	.	TRBJ1-6	.	TGTGCCAGCAGCCAAGACCACTATAGCTCCTATAATTCACCCCTCCACTTT	CASSQDHYSSYNSPLHF